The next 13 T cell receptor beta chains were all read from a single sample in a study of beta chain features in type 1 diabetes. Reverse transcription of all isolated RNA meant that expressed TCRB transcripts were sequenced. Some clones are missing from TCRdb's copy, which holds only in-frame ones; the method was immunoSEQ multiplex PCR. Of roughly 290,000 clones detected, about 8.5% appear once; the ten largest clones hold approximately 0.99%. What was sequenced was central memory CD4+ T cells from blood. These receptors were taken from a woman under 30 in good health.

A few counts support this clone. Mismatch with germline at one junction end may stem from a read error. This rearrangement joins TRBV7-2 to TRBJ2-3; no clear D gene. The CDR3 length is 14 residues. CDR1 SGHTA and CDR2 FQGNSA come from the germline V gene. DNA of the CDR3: TGTGCCAGCACCTTAGACTCGAACACAGATACGCAGTATTTT. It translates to CASTLDSNTDTQYF.

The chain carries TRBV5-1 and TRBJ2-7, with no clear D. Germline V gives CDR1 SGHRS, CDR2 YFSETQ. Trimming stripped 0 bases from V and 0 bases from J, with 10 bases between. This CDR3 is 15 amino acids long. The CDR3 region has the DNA TGCGCCAGCAGCTTGGGTCCGGCCAGCTCCTACGAGCAGTACGTC. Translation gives CASSLGPASSYEQYV.

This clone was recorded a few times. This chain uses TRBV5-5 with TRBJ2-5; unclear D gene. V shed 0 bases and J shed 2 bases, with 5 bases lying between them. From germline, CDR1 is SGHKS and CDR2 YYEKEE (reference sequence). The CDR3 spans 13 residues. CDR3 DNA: TGTGCCAGCAGCTTGGGGCAGCAAGAGACCCAGTACTTC. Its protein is CASSLGQQETQYF.

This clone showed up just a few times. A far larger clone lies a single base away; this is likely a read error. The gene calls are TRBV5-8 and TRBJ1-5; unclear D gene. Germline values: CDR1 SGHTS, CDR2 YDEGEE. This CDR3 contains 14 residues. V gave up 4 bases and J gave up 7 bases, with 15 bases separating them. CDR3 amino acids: CASSQVLFGQPQHF. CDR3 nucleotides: TGTGCCAGCAGCCAAGTCCTGTTTGGACAGCCCCAGCATTTT.

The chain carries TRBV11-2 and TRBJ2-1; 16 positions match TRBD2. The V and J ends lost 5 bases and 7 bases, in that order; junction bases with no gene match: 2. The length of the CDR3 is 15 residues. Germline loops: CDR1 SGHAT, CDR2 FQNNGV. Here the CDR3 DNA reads TGTGCCAGCAGCGCGGGACTAGCGGGGGGGAATGAGCAGTTCTTC. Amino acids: CASSAGLAGGNEQFF.

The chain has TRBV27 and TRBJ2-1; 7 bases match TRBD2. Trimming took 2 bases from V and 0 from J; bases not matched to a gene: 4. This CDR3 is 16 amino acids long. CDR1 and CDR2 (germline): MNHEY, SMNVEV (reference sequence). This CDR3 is CASSLLGLSSYNEQFF. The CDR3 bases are TGTGCCAGCAGTTTACTGGGACTAAGCTCCTACAATGAGCAGTTCTTC.

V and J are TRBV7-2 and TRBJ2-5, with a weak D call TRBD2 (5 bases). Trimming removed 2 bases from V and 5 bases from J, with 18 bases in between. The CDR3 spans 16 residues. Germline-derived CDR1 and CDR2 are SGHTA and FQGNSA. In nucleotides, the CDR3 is TGTGCCAGCAGCTTAACCCTAGCTGGAGGTCGGGAGACCCAGTACTTC. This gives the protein CASSLTLAGGRETQYF.

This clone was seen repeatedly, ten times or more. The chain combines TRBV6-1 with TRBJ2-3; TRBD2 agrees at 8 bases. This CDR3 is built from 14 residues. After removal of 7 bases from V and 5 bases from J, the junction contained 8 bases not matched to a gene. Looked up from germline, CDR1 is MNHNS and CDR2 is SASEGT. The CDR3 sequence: CASTGTSGRDTQYF. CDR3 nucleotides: TGTGCCAGCACCGGGACTAGTGGTAGAGATACGCAGTATTTT.

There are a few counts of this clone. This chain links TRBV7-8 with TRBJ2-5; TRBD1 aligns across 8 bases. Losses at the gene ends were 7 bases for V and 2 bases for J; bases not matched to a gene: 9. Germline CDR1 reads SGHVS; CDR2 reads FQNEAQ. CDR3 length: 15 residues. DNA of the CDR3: TGTGCCAGCACCGCCCGGGACAGGCCACAAGAGACCCAGTACTTC. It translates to CASTARDRPQETQYF. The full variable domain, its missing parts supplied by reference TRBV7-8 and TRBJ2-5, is GAGVSQSPRYKVAKRGQDVALRCDPISGHVSLFWYQQALGQGPEFLTYFQNEAQLDKSGLPSDRFFAERPEGSVSTLKIQRTQQEDSAVYLCASTARDRPQETQYFGPGTRLLVL.

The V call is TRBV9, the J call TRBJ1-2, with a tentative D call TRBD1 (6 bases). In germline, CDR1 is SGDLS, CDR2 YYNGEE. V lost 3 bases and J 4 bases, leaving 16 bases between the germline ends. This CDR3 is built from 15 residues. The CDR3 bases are TGTGCCAGCAGCGATTCCAGGGGATGGAGCTATGGCTACACCTTC. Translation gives CASSDSRGWSYGYTF.

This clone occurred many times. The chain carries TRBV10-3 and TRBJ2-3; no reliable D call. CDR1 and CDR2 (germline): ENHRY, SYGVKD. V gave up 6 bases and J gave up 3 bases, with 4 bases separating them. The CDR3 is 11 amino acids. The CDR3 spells CAISGTDTQYF. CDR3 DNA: TGTGCCATCAGCGGTACAGATACGCAGTATTTT.

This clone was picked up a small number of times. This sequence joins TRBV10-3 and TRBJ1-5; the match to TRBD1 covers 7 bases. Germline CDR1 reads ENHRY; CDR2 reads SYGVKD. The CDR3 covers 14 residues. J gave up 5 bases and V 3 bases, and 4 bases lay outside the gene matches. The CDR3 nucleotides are TGTGCCATCAGTGACCGGGACAGTCATCAGCCCCAGCATTTT. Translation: CAISDRDSHQPQHF.

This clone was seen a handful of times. This chain's CDR3 is CASSLRGTGQEKLFF. The DNA for the CDR3 is TGTGCCAGCAGCTTAAGGGGGACAGGCCAAGAAAAACTGTTTTTT. V gene TRBV7-2 combines with J gene TRBJ1-4; 8 bases align to TRBD1. The CDR3 runs to 15 residues. Germline lookup yields CDR1 SGHTA and CDR2 FQGNSA. Trimming took 2 bases from V and 8 from J; bases not matched to a gene: 7.